This TCR beta chain was captured by sequencing in a study of T cells in localized non-small cell lung cancer. In germline, CDR1 is SNHLY, CDR2 FYNNEI. This CDR3 region has 14 residues. V was pared by 6 bases and J by 6 bases, with 14 bases between. TCRdb's copy holds only in-frame clones and misses some; the assay was immunoSEQ multiplex PCR. The sample carries tens of thousands of clones, 70% to 90% recorded once. This receptor was taken from a woman aged 18 to 55 with stage III lung adenocarcinoma. The chain carries TRBV2 and TRBJ1-4; the D is unclear. This material consisted of peripheral blood, taken before any cancer treatment. This CDR3 reads CASREVGPDEKLFF. The DNA of the CDR3 is TGTGCCAGCAGGGAGGTAGGGCCGGATGAAAAACTGTTTTTT.